This T cell receptor beta chain was captured by sequencing in a study of early T cells in non-severe SARS-CoV-2 infection. This clonotype occurred a few times. Germline V lookup: CDR1 DFQATT, CDR2 SNEGSKA (reference sequence). V lost 3 bases, J lost 1 base, and 14 bases lay in between. The CDR3 is 15 amino acids. Using its own MiXCR run on the 5' RACE reads, TCRdb lists one record per CDR3 protein. The sample contains 50,000 to 65,000 distinct CDR3 sequences, about 8% of which appear only once. The receptor was isolated from an adult who was a healthcare worker with PCR-confirmed SARS-CoV-2 infection or an uninfected control (not recorded which). The source was whole blood, collected at baseline. V and J are TRBV20-1 and TRBJ2-3, with a weak D call TRBD2 (6 bases). The CDR3 sequence: CSASGSGSGTDTQYF. The CDR3 DNA reads TGCAGTGCTAGCGGGAGTGGTTCCGGCACAGATACGCAGTATTTT.